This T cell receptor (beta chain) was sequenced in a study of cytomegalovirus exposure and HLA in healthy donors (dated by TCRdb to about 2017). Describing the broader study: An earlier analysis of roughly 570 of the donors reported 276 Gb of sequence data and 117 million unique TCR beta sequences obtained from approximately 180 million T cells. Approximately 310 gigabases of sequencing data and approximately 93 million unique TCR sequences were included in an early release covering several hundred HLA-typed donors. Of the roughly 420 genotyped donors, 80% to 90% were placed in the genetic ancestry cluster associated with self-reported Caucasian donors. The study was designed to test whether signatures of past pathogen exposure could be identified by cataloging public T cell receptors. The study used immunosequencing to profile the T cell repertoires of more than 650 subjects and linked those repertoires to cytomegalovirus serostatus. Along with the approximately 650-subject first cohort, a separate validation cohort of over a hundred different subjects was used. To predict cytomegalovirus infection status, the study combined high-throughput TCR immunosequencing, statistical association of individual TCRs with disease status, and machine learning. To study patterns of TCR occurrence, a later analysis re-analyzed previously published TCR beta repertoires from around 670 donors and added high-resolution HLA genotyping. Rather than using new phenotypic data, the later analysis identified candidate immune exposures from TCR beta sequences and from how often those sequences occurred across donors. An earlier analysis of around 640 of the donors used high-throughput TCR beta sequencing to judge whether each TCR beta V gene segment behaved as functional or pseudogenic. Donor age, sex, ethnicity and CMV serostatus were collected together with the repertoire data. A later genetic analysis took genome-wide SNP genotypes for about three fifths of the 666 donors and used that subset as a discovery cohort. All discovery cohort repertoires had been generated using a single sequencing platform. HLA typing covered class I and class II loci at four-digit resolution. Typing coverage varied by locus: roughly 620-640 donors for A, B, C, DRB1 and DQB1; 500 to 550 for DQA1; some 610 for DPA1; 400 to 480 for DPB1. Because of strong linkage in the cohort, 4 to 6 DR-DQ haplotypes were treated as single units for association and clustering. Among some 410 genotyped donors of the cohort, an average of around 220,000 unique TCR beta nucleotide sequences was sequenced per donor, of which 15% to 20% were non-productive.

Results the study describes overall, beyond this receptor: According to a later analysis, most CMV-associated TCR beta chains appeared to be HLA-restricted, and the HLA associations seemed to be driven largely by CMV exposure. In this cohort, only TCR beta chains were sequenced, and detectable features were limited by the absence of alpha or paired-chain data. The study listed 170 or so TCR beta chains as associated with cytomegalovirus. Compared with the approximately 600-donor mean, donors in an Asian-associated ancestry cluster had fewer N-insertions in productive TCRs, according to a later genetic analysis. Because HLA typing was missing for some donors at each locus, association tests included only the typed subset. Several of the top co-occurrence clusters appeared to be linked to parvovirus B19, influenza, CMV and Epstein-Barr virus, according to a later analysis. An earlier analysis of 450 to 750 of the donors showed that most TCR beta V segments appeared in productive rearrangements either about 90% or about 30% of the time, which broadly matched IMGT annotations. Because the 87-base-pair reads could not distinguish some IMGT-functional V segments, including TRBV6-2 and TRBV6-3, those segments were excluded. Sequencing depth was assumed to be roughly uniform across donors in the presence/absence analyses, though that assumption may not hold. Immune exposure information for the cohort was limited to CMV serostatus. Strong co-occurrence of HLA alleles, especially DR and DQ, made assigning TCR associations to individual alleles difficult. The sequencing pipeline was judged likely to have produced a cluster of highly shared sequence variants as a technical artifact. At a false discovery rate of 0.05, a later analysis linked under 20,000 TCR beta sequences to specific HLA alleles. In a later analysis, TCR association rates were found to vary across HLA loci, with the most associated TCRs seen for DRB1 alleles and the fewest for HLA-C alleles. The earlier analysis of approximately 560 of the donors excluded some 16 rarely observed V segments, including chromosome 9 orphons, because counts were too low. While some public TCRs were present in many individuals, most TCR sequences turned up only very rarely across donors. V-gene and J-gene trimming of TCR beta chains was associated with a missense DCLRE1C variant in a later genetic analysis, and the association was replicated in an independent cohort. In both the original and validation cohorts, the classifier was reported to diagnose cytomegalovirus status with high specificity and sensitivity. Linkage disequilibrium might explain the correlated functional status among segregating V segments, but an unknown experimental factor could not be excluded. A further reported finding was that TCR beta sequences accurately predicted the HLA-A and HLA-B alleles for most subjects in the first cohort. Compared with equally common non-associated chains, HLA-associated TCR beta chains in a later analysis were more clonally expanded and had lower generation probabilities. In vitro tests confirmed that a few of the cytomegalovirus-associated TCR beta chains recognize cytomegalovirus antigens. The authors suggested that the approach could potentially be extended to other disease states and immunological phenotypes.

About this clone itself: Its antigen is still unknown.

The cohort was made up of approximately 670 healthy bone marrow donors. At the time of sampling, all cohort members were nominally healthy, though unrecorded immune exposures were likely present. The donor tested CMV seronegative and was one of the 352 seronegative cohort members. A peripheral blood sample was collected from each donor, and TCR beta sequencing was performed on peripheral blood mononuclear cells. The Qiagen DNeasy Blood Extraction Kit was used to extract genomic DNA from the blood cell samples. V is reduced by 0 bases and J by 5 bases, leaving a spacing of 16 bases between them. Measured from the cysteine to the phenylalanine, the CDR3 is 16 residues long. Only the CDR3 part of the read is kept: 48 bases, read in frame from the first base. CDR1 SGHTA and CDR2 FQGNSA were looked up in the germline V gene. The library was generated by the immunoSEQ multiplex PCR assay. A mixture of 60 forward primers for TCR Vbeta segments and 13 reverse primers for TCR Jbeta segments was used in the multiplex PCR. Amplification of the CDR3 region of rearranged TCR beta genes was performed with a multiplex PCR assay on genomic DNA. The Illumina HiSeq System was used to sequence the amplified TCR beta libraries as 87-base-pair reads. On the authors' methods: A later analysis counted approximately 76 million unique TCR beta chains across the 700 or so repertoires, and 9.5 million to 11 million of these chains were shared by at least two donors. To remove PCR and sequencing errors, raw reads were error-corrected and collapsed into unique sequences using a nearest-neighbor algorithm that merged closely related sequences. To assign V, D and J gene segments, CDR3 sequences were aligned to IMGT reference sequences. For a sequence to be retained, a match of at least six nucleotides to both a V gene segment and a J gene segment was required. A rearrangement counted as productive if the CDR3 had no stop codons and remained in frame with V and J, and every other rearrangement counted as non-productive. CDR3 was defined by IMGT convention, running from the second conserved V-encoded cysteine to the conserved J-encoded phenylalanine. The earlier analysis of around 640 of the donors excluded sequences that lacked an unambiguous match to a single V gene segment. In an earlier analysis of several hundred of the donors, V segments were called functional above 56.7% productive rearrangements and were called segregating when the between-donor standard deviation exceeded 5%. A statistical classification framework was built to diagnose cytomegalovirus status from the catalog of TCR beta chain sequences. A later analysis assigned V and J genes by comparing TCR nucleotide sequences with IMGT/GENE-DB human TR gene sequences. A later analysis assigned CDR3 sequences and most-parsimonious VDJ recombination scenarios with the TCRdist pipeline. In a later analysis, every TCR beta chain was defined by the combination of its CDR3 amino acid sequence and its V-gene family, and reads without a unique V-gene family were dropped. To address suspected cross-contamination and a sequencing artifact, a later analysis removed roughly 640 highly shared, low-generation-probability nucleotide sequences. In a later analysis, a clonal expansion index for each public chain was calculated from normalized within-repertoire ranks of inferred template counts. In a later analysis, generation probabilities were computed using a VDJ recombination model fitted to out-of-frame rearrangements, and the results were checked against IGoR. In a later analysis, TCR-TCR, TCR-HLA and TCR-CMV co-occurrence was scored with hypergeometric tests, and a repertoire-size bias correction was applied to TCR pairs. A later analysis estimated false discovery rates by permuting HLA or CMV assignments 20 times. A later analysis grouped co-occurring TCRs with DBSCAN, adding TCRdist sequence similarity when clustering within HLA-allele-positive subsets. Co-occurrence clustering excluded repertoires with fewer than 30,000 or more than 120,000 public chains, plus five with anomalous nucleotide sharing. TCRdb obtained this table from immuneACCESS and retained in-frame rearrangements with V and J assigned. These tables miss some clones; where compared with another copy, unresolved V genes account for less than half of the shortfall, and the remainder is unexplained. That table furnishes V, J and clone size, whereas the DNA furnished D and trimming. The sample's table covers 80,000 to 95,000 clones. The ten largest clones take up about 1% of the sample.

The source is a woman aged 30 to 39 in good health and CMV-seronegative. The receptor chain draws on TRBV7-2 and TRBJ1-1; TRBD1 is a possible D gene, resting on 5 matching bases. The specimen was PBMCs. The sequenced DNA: TGTGCCAGCAGCTTAGCTCCCACAGGCCTTTCTACTGAAGCTTTCTTT. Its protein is CASSLAPTGLSTEAFF.